This TCR beta chain derives from a study of blood T cell repertoires in COVID-19 (dated by TCRdb to 2020 to 2022). For context, the study as a whole: Collaborator samples came from the United States, Italy and Spain and covered acute and convalescent phases of COVID-19. The prospective study material was composed of cDNA or gDNA derived from T cells, B-cell-depleted T cells, or PBMCs. The dataset comprised deeply sampled blood TCRbeta repertoires from subjects exposed to, actively infected with, or recovered from COVID-19. The repertoires were made available in a free public database intended to serve as a resource for research on the immune response to SARS-CoV-2. Samples came from the ongoing ImmuneRACE study (first 160 participants) plus 1,254 subjects from 6 global collaborators. Nearly every sample came with metadata listing a de-identified subject ID, COVID-19 status, age in years and sex. Where available, HLA class I and class II types were obtained from metadata supplied by the sample provider rather than from assay-based typing.

Overall results and qualifications from the work: How much clinical and demographic metadata was included differed by source and by participant, and the metadata was provided uncurated.

Comments on this clone: The target of this receptor is not known. Base-call qualities are not available, and no considerably larger clone is one nucleotide away.

Another Seattle source contributed samples from volunteer blood donors who had recovered from COVID-19. Collaborating institutions collected whole blood in K2EDTA tubes following their own protocols. For TCRbeta analysis, collaborators shipped samples in one of three forms: frozen whole blood, isolated PBMCs, or DNA extracted from either of those sample types. From V the trimming removes 6 bases and from J it removes 1 base, while the gene matches leave 3 bases of the junction unaccounted for. Measured from the cysteine to the phenylalanine, the CDR3 is 13 residues long. Left in the record is the CDR3 DNA by itself, 39 bases read in frame from the first base. The germline V gene provides CDR1 SNHLY and CDR2 FYNNEI. The immunoSEQ Assay, a bias-controlled multiplex PCR, was used to amplify TCRbeta CDR3 regions from genomic DNA. The authors processed their data as follows. The number of nucleated cells in each sample was estimated by amplification of reference gene primers within the assay. Sequence reads were collapsed and filtered to measure the absolute abundance of every unique TCRbeta CDR3 rearrangement. For each sample, productive Simpson clonality was calculated as the square root of Simpson's diversity index across productive rearrangements. Imported from immuneACCESS, the table was reduced by TCRdb to in-frame sequences with V and J called. These copies leave out some clones; in studies compared against another copy, an unresolved V gene accounts for under half, and the cause of the remainder is not known. V and J calls and clone size are given by that table; D and trimming were obtained from the DNA. Within this sample are under 350,000 clones, with around four fifths of them counted one time only. The ten largest account for roughly 9.4% of the sample.

The chain was built from TRBV2 and TRBJ2-7; a stretch of 7 junction bases matches TRBD1. Input material: peripheral blood. This sequence was found in a woman between 45 and 65 years old who had recovered from COVID-19. The CDR3 has the sequence CASSPGQSYEQYF. The DNA is TGTGCCAGCAGCCCGGGACAGTCCTACGAGCAGTACTTC.